A single T cell receptor (beta chain) is shown here with its context. What antigen it recognizes has not been identified. No base quality values were provided; no much bigger clone lies one nucleotide off. Per the publication, the time point label means: cycle 2 day 1 (C2D1) of nivolumab. Every trial patient had relapsed following autologous stem cell transplantation, and prior brentuximab vedotin exposure was what differed among cohorts A, B and C. The trial cohort was composed of 56 patients with relapsed/refractory classical Hodgkin lymphoma, for whom complete response, partial response or progressive disease was recorded as best overall response. Trial patients were treated with single-agent nivolumab in the multi-cohort phase II CheckMate 205 trial. An independent review committee assessed best overall response by applying the 2007 International Working Group response criteria. PBMCs from the trial were collected at three points: immediately before nivolumab initiation (C1D1), and during therapy at cycle 2 day 1 and cycle 4 day 1. After peripheral blood was drawn into 8 mL Vacutainer Cell Preparation Tubes, PBMCs were isolated by centrifugation and then cryopreserved.

The Qiagen DNeasy kit was used to extract genomic DNA both from unsorted PBMCs and from the negatively selected CD4+ and CD8+ fractions. TCR beta CDR3 regions were subjected to amplification by immunoSEQ multiplex PCR with primers that anneal to V and J segments. A synthetic immune receptor repertoire was used to minimize amplification bias, and any remaining bias was removed computationally after sequencing. On the study's bioinformatics: Repertoire diversity was quantified as the Shannon entropy index using custom Python scripts. Unsorted, CD4+ and CD8+ repertoires were analyzed separately, except in combined analyses where CD4+ and CD8+ sequences were merged in silico. Clonal expansion was defined as a frequency increase of at least 2-fold after treatment compared with C1D1, and clones undetected at baseline were assigned a pseudocount of 0.5. Clones with 0 or 1 copy at C1D1 were defined as singleton clones, while clones with 2 or more copies were defined as non-singleton clones. Clones expanded in unsorted samples were annotated as CD4+, CD8+ or unknown by matching protein sequences in sorted samples from the same patient. Wilcoxon tests were applied to paired samples to test diversity changes from C1D1 to C4D1. TCRdb holds this immuneACCESS table with in-frame rearrangements only. Some clones are missing; in checked studies, unresolved V genes explain under half, and the rest has no known cause. For V, J and clone size, that table is used; D and trimming come from the DNA. The sample data list about 110,000 clones, and approximately 90% of these were observed just once. The ten top clones hold just under 20% of the sample.

This sample stems from a study of PD-1 blockade in classical Hodgkin lymphoma (dated by TCRdb to about 2020). The study in broad terms: Nivolumab dosing was 3 mg/kg intravenously every 2 weeks, continuing until either disease progression or unacceptable toxicity. To define a peripheral blood immune signature of response to PD-1 blockade in classical Hodgkin lymphoma, the study combined TCR beta sequencing with CyTOF. Beyond this particular receptor, the publication reports: A significant rise by C4D1 was seen in CD4+ but not CD8+ TCR diversity (p=0.0027 vs p=0.16), with the rise being most apparent in complete responders (p=0.02). Lower diversity was seen in patients whose nivolumab began less than 1 year after ASCT, and these patients were left out of later analyses so that immune reconstitution would not confound the results. Only a single clinical trial cohort was studied, and what caused the repertoire differences, possibly disease activity or prior therapy, remained undefined. Newly diagnosed patients were reported to have lower baseline TCR diversity than healthy donors, and relapsed/refractory patients were reported to have lower baseline TCR diversity still. Trial patients achieving complete response had baseline diversity similar to newly diagnosed patients, whereas partial responders and progressors had significantly lower diversity.

The CDR3 goes from the cysteine to the phenylalanine over 13 residues. Left in the record is the CDR3 DNA by itself, 39 bases read in frame from the first base. The germline V and J ends show losses of 10 bases and 8 bases respectively, and no gene match explains 10 bases of the junction. CDR1 is given as MNHEY and CDR2 as SMNVEV, both from the germline V gene (reference sequence). The sequence joins TRBV27 to TRBJ2-1; TRBD1 matches 8 bases in the middle. The origin of this receptor is a human donor with classical Hodgkin lymphoma. Here the sequenced sample was peripheral blood mononuclear cells (PBMCs), taken before the second cycle of nivolumab. The base sequence is TGTGCCACCGCGAGGACAGGGCTCTATGAGCAGTTCTTC. It specifies CATARTGLYEQFF.